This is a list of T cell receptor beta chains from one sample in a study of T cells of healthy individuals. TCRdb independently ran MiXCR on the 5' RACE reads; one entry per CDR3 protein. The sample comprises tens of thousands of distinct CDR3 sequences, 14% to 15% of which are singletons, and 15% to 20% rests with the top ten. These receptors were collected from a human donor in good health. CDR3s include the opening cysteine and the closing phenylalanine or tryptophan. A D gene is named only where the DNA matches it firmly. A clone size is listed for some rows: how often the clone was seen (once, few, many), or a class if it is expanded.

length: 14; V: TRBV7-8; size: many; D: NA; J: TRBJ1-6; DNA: TGTGCCAGCAGCTTTGCACCGCTCGATTCACCCCTCCACTTT; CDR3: CASSFAPLDSPLHF
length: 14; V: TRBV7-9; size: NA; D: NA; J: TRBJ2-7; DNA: TGTGCCAGCAGCTTCCGGGACATCTCCTACGAGCAGTACTTC; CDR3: CASSFRDISYEQYF
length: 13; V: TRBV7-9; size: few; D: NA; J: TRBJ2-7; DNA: TGTGCCAGCAGCTCTGGACAGTCCTACGAGCAGTACTTC; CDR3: CASSSGQSYEQYF
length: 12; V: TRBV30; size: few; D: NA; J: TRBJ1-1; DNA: TGTGCCTGGACCGAGGAGAACACTGAAGCTTTCTTT; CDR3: CAWTEENTEAFF
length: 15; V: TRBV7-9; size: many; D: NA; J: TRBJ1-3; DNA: TGTGCCAGCAGCTCCTGGCAGGGTTCAGTAAACACCATATATTTT; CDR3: CASSSWQGSVNTIYF
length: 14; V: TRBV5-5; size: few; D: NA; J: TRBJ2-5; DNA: TGTGCCAGCAGCTCGGGACGGCCTCAAGAGACCCAGTACTTC; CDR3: CASSSGRPQETQYF
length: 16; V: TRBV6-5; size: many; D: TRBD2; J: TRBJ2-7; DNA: TGTGCCAGCAGTTATCGCGCGACTAGCGCTTCGGGCGAGCAGTACTTC; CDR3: CASSYRATSASGEQYF
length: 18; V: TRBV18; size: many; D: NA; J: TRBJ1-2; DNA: TGTGCCAGCTCACCGACCCGAATTTTGGAGGGGGCTAACTATGGCTACACCTTC; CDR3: CASSPTRILEGANYGYTF
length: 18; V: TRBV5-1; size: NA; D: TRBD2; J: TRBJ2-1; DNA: TGCGCCAGCAGGCTTGGTCCTAGCGGAGGCGGGGCCTACAATGAGCAGTTCTTC; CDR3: CASRLGPSGGGAYNEQFF
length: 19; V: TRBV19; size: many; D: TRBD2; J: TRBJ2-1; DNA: TGTGCCAGTAGTCCCACTCCCCGTAGCGGGGGGGCATCTTACAATGAGCAGTTCTTC; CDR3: CASSPTPRSGGASYNEQFF
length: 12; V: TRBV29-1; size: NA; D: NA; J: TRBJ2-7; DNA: TGCAGCGTTGAAGATCAAAATTACGAGCAGTACTTC; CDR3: CSVEDQNYEQYF
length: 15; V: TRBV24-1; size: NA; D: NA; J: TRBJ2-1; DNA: TGTGCCACCAGTGATAGGATCCGCTCCTACAATGAGCAGTTCTTC; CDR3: CATSDRIRSYNEQFF
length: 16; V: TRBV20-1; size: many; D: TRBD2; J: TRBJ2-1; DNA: TGCAGTGCTAGAGTTTCCAGCGGGGGGGCCGGGAATGAGCAGTTCTTC; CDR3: CSARVSSGGAGNEQFF
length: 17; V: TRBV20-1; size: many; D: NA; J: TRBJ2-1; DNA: TGCAGTGCTAGCGGCATGACAGGCTTGGGGCTGGGGGATGAGCAGTTCTTC; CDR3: CSASGMTGLGLGDEQFF
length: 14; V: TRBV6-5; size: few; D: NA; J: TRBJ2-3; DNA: TGTGCCAGCAGTTACCGCGAAGTAGCAGATACGCAGTATTTT; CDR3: CASSYREVADTQYF
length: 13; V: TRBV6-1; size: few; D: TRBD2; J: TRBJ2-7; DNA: TGTGCCATTCAGGGACTAGCGTCCTACGAGCAGTACTTC; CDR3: CAIQGLASYEQYF
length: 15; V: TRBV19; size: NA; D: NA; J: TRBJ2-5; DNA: TGTGCCAGTAGTATCCGGGGGGCCCAGGAAGAGACCCAGTACTTC; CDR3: CASSIRGAQEETQYF
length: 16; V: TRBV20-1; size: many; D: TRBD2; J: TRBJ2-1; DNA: TGCAGTGCTAGAGGACTAGCGGGAGGGGCCTACAATGAGCAGTTCTTC; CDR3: CSARGLAGGAYNEQFF
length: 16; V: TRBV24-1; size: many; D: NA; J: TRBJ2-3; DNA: TGTGCCACCAGTGATCGTAACGACGGGAGCACAGATACGCAGTATTTT; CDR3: CATSDRNDGSTDTQYF
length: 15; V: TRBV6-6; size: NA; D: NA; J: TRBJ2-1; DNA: TGTGCCAGCAGTTACTCGGAGTCCAGGGTCGGTGAGCAGTTCTTC; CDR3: CASSYSESRVGEQFF